This T cell receptor (beta chain) was captured in a study of T cell responses to AZD1222 COVID-19 vaccine (dated by TCRdb to 2020 to 2022). Describing the broader study: AZD1222 recipients given second doses at about 4 weeks or at about 12 weeks were pooled, since spike-specific TCR depth and breadth were not found to differ between the two schedules. TCR sequencing was performed for 230 to 250 trial participants, of whom 207 were given two doses of AZD1222 and 26 were given two doses of MenACWY control vaccine. Trial participants were enrolled into age subgroups of 18-55, 56-69 and 70-plus years, which contained around 150, 29 and 61 TCR-sequenced participants, respectively. Results and caveats for the whole study, not just this receptor: Most participants were white British and females outnumbered males, and the authors suggested that clonal diversity may have been underestimated. Only 5 to 7 AZD1222 recipients were SARS-CoV-2 seropositive at baseline, limiting conclusions about previously exposed vaccinees. The vaccine-associated CD4 TCRs covered the entire spike protein, and the dominant responses fell in regions 160-218 and 743-854. Because no samples from the day 14 peak response were available, repertoires could be characterized only after the peak T cell response. In the small 56-69-year group, the increase in depth fell short of significance, most likely because of low power. A significant rise in spike-specific TCR breadth and depth was observed after two AZD1222 doses relative to day 0 and relative to MenACWY recipients. Nearly half of unique spike-specific TCRs reportedly recognized epitopes outside regions mutated in the B.1.351 and B.1.1.7 variants.

On this clone itself: The antigen this receptor binds is unknown. Per-base quality was not reported, and no clone a single base away is much larger than it.

The CDR3 regions of human TCRbeta chains were analyzed by immunosequencing. In the paper's pipeline: Repertoire TCRs were matched against a reference library of SARS-CoV-2-specific TCRs generated with the MIRA antigen-specificity platform. Breadth was defined as the fraction of unique TCRs that were SARS-CoV-2-associated, and depth was defined as the fraction of total T cells that were SARS-CoV-2-associated. Using the MIRA data, each spike-specific TCR was assigned both to the spike region to which the TCR was reactive and to a CD4 or CD8 class. Log10-transformed breadth and depth values were compared by one-way ANOVA with Sidak's multiple comparisons tests. TCRdb stores this immuneACCESS table with in-frame sequences only. Part of the clones is absent; in the studies checked, under half of the shortfall reflects unresolved V genes, and no reason is known for the rest. V, J and clone size were drawn from that table, and D and trimming were deduced from the DNA. For this sample the table gives about 130,000 clones, of which approximately 93% were detected only once. The ten biggest clones cover approximately 3.4% of the sample.

Trimming removed 7 bases from V and 4 bases from J, leaving 7 bases between the germline ends. Spanning cysteine to phenylalanine, the CDR3 consists of 11 amino acids. Only CDR3 DNA is held: 33 bases, read in frame from base 1. The germline V gene (reference sequence) yields LGHDT for CDR1 and YNNKEL for CDR2. This specimen's time point label, interpreted: baseline before first vaccination. The vaccinee samples were drawn from two UK trials, COV001 and COV002, one of which was a single-blind randomized controlled phase 2/3 trial testing AZD1222 (ChAdOx1 nCoV-19) in healthy adults. Trial participant PBMC samples were collected at day 0 and day 28 after the second dose for TCRbeta chain sequencing.

Material: peripheral blood, obtained on day 0 of AZD1222 vaccination. The chain couples TRBV3-1 (or the pseudogene TRBV3-2) to TRBJ1-2; no D gene can be assigned with confidence. This TCR was sampled from an adult in good health. CDR3 region: CASTDSYGYTF. The bases are TGTGCCAGCACGGACTCCTATGGCTACACCTTC.